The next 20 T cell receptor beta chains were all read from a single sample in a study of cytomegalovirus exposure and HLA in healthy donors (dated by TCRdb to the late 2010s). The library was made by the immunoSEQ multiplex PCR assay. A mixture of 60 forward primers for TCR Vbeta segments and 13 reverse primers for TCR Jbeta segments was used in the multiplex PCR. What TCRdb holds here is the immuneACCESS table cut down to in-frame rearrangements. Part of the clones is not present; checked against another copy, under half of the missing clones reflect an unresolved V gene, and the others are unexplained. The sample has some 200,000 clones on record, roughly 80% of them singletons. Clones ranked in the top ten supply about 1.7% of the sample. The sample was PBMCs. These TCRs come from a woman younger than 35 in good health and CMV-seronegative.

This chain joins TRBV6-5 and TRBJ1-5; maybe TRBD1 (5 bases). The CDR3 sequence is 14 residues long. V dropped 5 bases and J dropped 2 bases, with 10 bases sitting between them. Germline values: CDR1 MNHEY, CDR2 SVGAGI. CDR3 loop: CASSGGEGNQPQHF. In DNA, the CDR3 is TGTGCCAGCAGTGGGGGGGAGGGCAATCAGCCCCAGCATTTT.

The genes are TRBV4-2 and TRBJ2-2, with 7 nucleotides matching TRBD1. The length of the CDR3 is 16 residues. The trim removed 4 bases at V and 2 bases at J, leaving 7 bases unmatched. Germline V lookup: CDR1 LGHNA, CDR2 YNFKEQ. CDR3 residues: CASSPGTGDNTGELFF. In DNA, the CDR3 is TGTGCCAGCAGCCCCGGAACAGGGGATAACACCGGGGAGCTGTTTTTT.

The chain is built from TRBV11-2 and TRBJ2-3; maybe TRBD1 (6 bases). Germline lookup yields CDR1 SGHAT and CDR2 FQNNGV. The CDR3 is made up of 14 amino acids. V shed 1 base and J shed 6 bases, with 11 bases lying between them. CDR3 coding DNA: TGTGCCAGCAGCTTAGGAGGGGGTCCCGATACGCAGTATTTT. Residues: CASSLGGGPDTQYF.

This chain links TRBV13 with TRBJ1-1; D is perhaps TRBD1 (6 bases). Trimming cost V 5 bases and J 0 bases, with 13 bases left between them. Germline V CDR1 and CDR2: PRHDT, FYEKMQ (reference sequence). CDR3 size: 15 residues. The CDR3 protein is CASSAGGGLNTEAFF. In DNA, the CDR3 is TGTGCCAGCAGCGCTGGGGGGGGCCTGAACACTGAAGCTTTCTTT.

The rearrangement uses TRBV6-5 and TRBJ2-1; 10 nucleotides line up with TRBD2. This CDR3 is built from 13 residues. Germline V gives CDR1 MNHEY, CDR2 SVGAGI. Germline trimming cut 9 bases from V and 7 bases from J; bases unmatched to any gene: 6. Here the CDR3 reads CASGLAEGNEQFF. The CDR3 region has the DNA TGTGCCAGTGGACTAGCGGAGGGGAATGAGCAGTTCTTC.

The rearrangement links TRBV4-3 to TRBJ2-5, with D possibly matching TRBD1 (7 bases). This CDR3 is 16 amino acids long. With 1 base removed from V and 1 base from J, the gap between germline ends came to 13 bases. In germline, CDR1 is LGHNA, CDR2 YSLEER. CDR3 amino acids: CASSQGVRDSQETQYF. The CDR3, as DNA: TGCGCCAGCAGCCAAGGAGTGCGGGACAGCCAAGAGACCCAGTACTTC.

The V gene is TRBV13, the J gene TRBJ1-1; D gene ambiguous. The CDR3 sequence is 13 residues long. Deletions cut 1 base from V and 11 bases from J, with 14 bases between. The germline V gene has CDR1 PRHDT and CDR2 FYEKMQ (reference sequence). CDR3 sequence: CASSLEAPVVAFF. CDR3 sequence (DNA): TGTGCCAGCAGCTTAGAAGCTCCGGTCGTGGCTTTCTTT.

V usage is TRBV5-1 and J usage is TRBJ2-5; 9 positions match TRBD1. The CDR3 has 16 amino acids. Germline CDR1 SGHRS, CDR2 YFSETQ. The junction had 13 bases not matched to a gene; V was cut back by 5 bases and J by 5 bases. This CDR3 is CASSIQQGAYVETQYF. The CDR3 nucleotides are TGCGCCAGCAGTATTCAACAGGGGGCTTATGTGGAGACCCAGTACTTC.

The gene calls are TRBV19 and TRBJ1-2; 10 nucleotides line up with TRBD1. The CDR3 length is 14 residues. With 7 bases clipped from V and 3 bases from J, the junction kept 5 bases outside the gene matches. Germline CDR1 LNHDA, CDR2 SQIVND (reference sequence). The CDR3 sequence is CASTPDRGYYGYTF. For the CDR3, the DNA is TGTGCCAGTACCCCGGACAGGGGGTACTATGGCTACACCTTC.

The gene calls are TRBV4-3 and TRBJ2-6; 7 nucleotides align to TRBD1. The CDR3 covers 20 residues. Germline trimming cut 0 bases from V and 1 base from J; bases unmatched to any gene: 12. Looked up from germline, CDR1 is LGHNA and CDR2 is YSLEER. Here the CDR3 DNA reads TGCGCCAGCAGCCAAGATACCCCGTGGACAGGCACTTCTGGGGCCAACGTCCTGACTTTC. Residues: CASSQDTPWTGTSGANVLTF.

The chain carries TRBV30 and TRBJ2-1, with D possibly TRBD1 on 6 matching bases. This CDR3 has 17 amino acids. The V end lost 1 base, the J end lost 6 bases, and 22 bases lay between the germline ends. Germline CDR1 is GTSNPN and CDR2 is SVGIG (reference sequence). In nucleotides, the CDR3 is TGTGCCTGGAGTGGTATAATTAAAGGGGACATCCGCAATGAGCAGTTCTTC. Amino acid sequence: CAWSGIIKGDIRNEQFF.

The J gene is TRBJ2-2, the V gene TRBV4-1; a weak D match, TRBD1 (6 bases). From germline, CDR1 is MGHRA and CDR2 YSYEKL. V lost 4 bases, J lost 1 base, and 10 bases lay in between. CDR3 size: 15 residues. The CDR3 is CASSPATGNTGELFF. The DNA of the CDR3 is TGCGCCAGCAGCCCCGCGACAGGGAACACCGGGGAGCTGTTTTTT.

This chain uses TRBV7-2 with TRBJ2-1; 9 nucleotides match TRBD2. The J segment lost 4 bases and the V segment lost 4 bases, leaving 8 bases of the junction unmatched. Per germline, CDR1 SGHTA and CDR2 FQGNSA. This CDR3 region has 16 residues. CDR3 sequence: CASSSTTGLAYNEQFF. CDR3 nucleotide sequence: TGTGCCAGCAGCTCTACCACAGGACTAGCGTACAATGAGCAGTTCTTC.

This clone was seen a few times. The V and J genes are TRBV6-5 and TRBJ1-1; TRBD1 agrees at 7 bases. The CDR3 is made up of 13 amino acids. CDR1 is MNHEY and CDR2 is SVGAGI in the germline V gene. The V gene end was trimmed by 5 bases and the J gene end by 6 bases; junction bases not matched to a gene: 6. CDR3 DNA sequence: TGTGCCAGCAGTCAACTCGGGACAGCTGAAGCTTTCTTT. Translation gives CASSQLGTAEAFF.

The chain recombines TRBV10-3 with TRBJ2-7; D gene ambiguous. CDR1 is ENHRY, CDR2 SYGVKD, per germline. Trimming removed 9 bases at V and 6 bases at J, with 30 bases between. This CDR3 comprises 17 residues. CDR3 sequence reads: CAIRGDALLPLPGEQYV. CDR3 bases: TGTGCCATAAGAGGCGACGCCCTCCTCCCTCTACCTGGCGAGCAGTACGTC.

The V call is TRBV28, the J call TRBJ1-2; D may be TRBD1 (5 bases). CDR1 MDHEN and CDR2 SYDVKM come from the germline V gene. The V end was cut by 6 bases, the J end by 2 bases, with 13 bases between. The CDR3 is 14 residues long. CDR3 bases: TGTGCCAGCAGCACCGGGGGAGACAACTATGGCTACACCTTC. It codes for CASSTGGDNYGYTF.

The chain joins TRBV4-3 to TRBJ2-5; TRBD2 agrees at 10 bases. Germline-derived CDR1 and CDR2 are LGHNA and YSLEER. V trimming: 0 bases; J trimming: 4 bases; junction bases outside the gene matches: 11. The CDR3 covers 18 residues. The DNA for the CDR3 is TGCGCCAGCAGCCAAGATCTCCCCCAGCGGGAGGGTGGAGAGACCCAGTACTTC. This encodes CASSQDLPQREGGETQYF.

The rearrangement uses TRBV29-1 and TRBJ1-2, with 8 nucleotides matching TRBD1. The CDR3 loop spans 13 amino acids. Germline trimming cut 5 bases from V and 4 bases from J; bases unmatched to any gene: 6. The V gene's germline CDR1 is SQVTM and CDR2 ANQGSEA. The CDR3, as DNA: TGCAGCGTTCCAAAGGACAGGGCCTATGGCTACACCTTC. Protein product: CSVPKDRAYGYTF.

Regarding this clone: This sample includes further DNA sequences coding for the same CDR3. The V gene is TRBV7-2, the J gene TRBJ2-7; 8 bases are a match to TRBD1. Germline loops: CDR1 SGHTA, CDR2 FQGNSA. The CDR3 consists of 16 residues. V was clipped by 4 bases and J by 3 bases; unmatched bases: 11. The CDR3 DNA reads TGTGCCAGCAGCTATCTTTGGACAGGGCCGGGCTACGAGCAGTACTTC. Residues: CASSYLWTGPGYEQYF. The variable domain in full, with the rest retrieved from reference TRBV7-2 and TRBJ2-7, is GAGVSQSPSNKVTEKGKDVELRCDPISGHTALYWYRQSLGQGLEFLIYFQGNSAPDKSGLPSDRFSAERTGGSVSTLTIQRTQQEDSAVYLCASSYLWTGPGYEQYFGPGTRLTVT.

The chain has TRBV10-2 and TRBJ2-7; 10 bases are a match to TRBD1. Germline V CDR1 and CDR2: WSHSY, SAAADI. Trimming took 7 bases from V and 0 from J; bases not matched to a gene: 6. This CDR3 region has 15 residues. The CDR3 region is CASTFGQGDSYEQYF. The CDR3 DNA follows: TGCGCCAGCACCTTCGGACAGGGGGACTCCTACGAGCAGTACTTC.